These 6 T cell receptor beta chains were sequenced from one sample in a study of T cells in Graves' hyperthyroidism and ophthalmopathy. From RNA transcripts, TCR beta CDR3 regions were amplified. RT-PCR in the first round (using the HTBI primer set) targeted the TCR CDR3. TCRdb called the multiplex PCR reads again in MiXCR, with one record for every CDR3 protein. The sample includes about 560,000 distinct CDR3 sequences, approximately 15% of them seen just once. The sample taken for sequencing was blood. The receptor source for this set is a woman under 30 with Graves' hyperthyroidism.

The rearrangement links TRBV9 to TRBJ2-3; 11 bases fit TRBD2. Losses at the gene ends were 4 bases for V and 2 bases for J; bases not matched to a gene: 6. The CDR3 spans 16 residues. CDR1 SGDLS and CDR2 YYNGEE come from the germline V gene. As DNA, the CDR3 is TGTGCCAGCAGCACCCGACTAGCGGGGACCACAGATACGCAGTATTTT. Translated: CASSTRLAGTTDTQYF. Using reference TRBV9 and TRBJ2-3 for the parts outside the CDR3, the full variable domain is DSGVTQTPKHLITATGQRVTLRCSPRSGDLSVYWYQQSLDQGLQFLIQYYNGEERAKGNILERFSAQQFPDLHSELNLSSLELGDSALYFCASSTRLAGTTDTQYFGPGTRLTVL.

The chain employs TRBV20-1 and TRBJ2-7; D is ambiguous. V dropped 0 bases and J dropped 5 bases, with 8 bases sitting between them. The CDR3 totals 12 residues. Germline V gives CDR1 DFQATT, CDR2 SNEGSKA (reference sequence). The DNA for the CDR3 is TGCAGTGCTAGAGATCTGGGGAACGAGCAGTACTTC. It specifies CSARDLGNEQYF.

In the case of this clonotype: The junction departs from germline at one end; a sequencing error may be responsible. The rearrangement links TRBV28 to TRBJ1-1, with 7 bases lining up with TRBD1. The CDR3 has 17 residues. Germline values: CDR1 MDHEN, CDR2 SYDVKM. CDR3 in DNA: TGTGCCAGTAGTTTCTTCAGGGACAGTAATTATGACATTGAAGCTTTCTTT. Encoded protein: CASSFFRDSNYDIEAFF.

The V call is TRBV20-1, the J call TRBJ1-2, with D possibly being TRBD1 (5 bases). The germline V gene encodes CDR1 DFQATT and CDR2 SNEGSKA (reference sequence). The V gene lost 0 bases and the J gene lost 4 bases, with 15 bases spanning the gap. There are 15 residues in the CDR3. The CDR3 DNA sequence: TGCAGTGCTAGAGATCTGAGGGGCACCTCCTATGGCTACACCTTC. Amino acid sequence: CSARDLRGTSYGYTF.

This clonotype was detected only a few times. This chain links TRBV7-3 with TRBJ2-3, with 11 bases identical to TRBD1. This CDR3 contains 15 residues. Germline V gives CDR1 SGHTA, CDR2 FQGTGA. Losses at the gene ends were 5 bases for V and 5 bases for J; bases not matched to a gene: 6. CDR3 in DNA: TGTGCCAGCAGCAAGGACAGGGGGCTTAAAGATACGCAGTATTTT. This gives the protein CASSKDRGLKDTQYF.

This clonotype was seen at least ten times. The chain joins TRBV13 to TRBJ2-7; 8 nucleotides line up with TRBD1. This CDR3 is built from 14 residues. Germline V lookup: CDR1 PRHDT, CDR2 FYEKMQ (reference sequence). Germline trimming cut 3 bases from V and 2 bases from J; bases unmatched to any gene: 3. The CDR3 sequence is CASSLTGEPYEQYF. Here the CDR3 DNA reads TGTGCCAGCAGCTTGACAGGGGAGCCCTACGAGCAGTACTTC.